The rows below give T cell receptor beta chains drawn from one sample of a study of blood T cells in healthy people across ages. TCRdb re-analysed the 5' RACE reads in MiXCR, keeping a single row per CDR3 protein. The sample contains around 1,000,000 distinct CDR3 sequences, about 25% of which appear only once. These data are also associated with another study on T cells of mothers and their children.

Sequencing used blood. The receptors originated from a girl aged 2-15 years in good health. CDR3s include the opening cysteine and the closing phenylalanine or tryptophan. D genes are given only for firm matches. Clone size is stated in some rows and not others, as once, few, many or a class when expanded.

len	j_gene	d_gene	v_gene	abundance	CDR3aa	CDR3nt
15	TRBJ1-3	-	TRBV12-5	few	CASGSPEIYGNTIYF	TGTGCTAGTGGCTCCCCAGAAATTTATGGAAACACCATATATTTT
10	TRBJ2-7	-	TRBV5-1	many	CASSLFEQYF	TGCGCCAGCAGCTTGTTCGAGCAGTACTTC
13	TRBJ2-1	-	TRBV27	few	CASSFSLYNEQFF	TGTGCCAGCAGTTTCTCCCTCTACAATGAGCAGTTCTTC
12	TRBJ2-4	-	TRBV12-3/TRBV12-4	-	CASSWIGNIQYF	TGTGCCAGCAGTTGGATCGGAAACATTCAGTACTTC
15	TRBJ2-2	-	TRBV7-7	-	CASSFGTPGAGELFF	TGTGCTAGCAGCTTCGGGACCCCCGGTGCGGGGGAGCTGTTTTTT
15	TRBJ1-4	TRBD1	TRBV25-1	-	CASSTLQGAREKLFF	TGTGCCAGCAGTACCCTACAGGGGGCGCGAGAAAAACTGTTTTTT
23	TRBJ2-6	-	TRBV21-1	few	CASSKPFIRTGGKMGSGANVLTF	TGTGCCAGCAGCAAACCCTTTATAAGGACAGGGGGCAAAATGGGCTCTGGGGCCAACGTCCTGACTTTC
13	TRBJ2-1	-	TRBV20-1	-	CSASGPSYNEQFF	TGCAGTGCTAGCGGGCCTTCCTACAATGAGCAGTTCTTC
15	TRBJ2-6	-	TRBV12-3/TRBV12-4	few	CASSSPGAGANVLTF	TGTGCCAGCAGTTCCCCAGGGGCTGGGGCCAACGTCCTGACTTTC
15	TRBJ1-2	TRBD1	TRBV7-9	-	CASSARTGGDYGYTF	TGTGCCAGCAGCGCCAGGACAGGGGGCGACTATGGCTACACCTTC
14	TRBJ2-5	-	TRBV2	-	CASSYRWGRETQYF	TGTGCCAGCAGTTACCGATGGGGGCGAGAGACCCAGTACTTC
12	TRBJ1-2	-	TRBV7-9	few	CASTDSEDGYTF	TGTGCCAGCACCGACTCAGAAGACGGCTACACCTTC
16	TRBJ1-2	TRBD1	TRBV24-1	few	CATSDRRQGGIIGYTF	TGTGCCACCAGTGATCGACGACAGGGGGGGATCATTGGCTACACCTTC
18	TRBJ1-1	TRBD1	TRBV7-8	-	CASSPFRDRVFSDTEAFF	TGTGCCAGCAGTCCCTTCCGGGACAGGGTGTTCTCGGACACTGAAGCTTTCTTT
14	TRBJ2-7	-	TRBV20-1	-	CSANKVRGFYEQYF	TGCAGTGCCAATAAAGTGAGGGGATTCTACGAGCAGTACTTC
14	TRBJ2-3	TRBD2	TRBV7-3	-	CASSLAGGMDTQYF	TGTGCCAGCAGCCTAGCGGGAGGGATGGATACGCAGTATTTT
13	TRBJ2-7	-	TRBV27	-	CASSWGTFYEQYF	TGTGCCAGCAGTTGGGGGACTTTCTACGAGCAGTACTTC
15	TRBJ2-3	-	TRBV4-3	-	CASSQVLSGVDTQYF	TGCGCCAGCAGCCAAGTGTTATCTGGGGTGGATACGCAGTATTTT
18	TRBJ2-3	-	TRBV7-3	few	CASSLNPDSTGYTDTQYF	TGTGCCAGCAGCTTAAACCCCGATAGTACAGGGTACACAGATACGCAGTATTTT
16	TRBJ2-4	-	TRBV27	few	CASSLLASGAKNIQYF	TGTGCCAGCAGTTTATTAGCCAGCGGGGCCAAAAACATTCAGTACTTC
12	TRBJ2-7	TRBD2	TRBV29-1	-	CSVQETSFEQYF	TGCAGCGTTCAGGAGACTAGCTTCGAGCAGTACTTC
15	TRBJ2-3	-	TRBV7-3	once	CASSSVGFGGDTQYF	TGTGCCAGCAGCAGCGTGGGCTTTGGGGGAGATACGCAGTATTTT
14	TRBJ1-4	-	TRBV15	few	CATSRDRTNEKLFF	TGTGCCACCAGCAGGGACAGAACTAATGAAAAACTGTTTTTT
13	TRBJ1-2	TRBD1	TRBV12-5	few	CASGPGTVYGYTF	TGTGCTAGTGGTCCCGGGACAGTCTATGGCTACACCTTC
13	TRBJ2-5	-	TRBV12-3/TRBV12-4	-	CASRQDPGETQYF	TGTGCCAGCAGACAAGACCCTGGGGAGACCCAGTACTTC
11	TRBJ1-2	-	TRBV29-1	few	CSVGEENGYTF	TGCAGCGTTGGGGAGGAAAATGGCTACACCTTC
15	TRBJ1-3	-	TRBV7-9	-	CASSDVNGSGNTIYF	TGTGCCAGCAGCGACGTGAATGGGTCCGGAAACACCATATATTTT
17	TRBJ2-3	-	TRBV7-9	-	CASSDKRLAPNTDTQYF	TGTGCCAGCAGCGATAAAAGGTTGGCGCCAAACACAGATACGCAGTATTTT
15	TRBJ2-7	-	TRBV27	few	CASSLGPGGAYEQYF	TGTGCCAGCAGTTTAGGGCCAGGGGGGGCCTACGAGCAGTACTTC
15	TRBJ2-1	-	TRBV20-1	-	CSARGPWAGDNEQFF	TGCAGTGCTAGAGGGCCTTGGGCAGGGGACAATGAGCAGTTCTTC
19	TRBJ2-6	-	TRBV28	few	CASSTVGGLLPGGANVLTF	TGTGCCAGCAGCACAGTCGGGGGGCTCTTGCCTGGAGGGGCCAACGTCCTGACTTTC
16	TRBJ2-4	-	TRBV12-3/TRBV12-4	-	CASSLRTQGGSNIQYF	TGTGCCAGCAGTTTAAGGACCCAGGGGGGTTCCAACATTCAGTACTTC
15	TRBJ2-5	-	TRBV13	few	CASSLADRTQETQYF	TGTGCCAGCAGCTTAGCTGACAGGACCCAAGAGACCCAGTACTTC
11	TRBJ2-1	-	TRBV12-3/TRBV12-4	-	CASSSPDEQFF	TGTGCCAGCAGTTCCCCTGATGAGCAGTTCTTC
15	TRBJ1-5	-	TRBV3-1	-	CASSQYGSVGQPQHF	TGTGCCAGCAGCCAATACGGGTCAGTGGGTCAGCCCCAGCATTTT
16	TRBJ2-1	TRBD1	TRBV7-3	-	CASSLMASPPGGERFF	TGTGCCAGCAGCTTAATGGCTAGCCCACCAGGGGGTGAGCGGTTCTTC
13	TRBJ2-3	-	TRBV5-6	-	CASSVPNPDTQYF	TGTGCCAGCAGCGTGCCCAACCCCGATACGCAGTATTTT
14	TRBJ1-4	-	TRBV18	-	CASSYQTGNEKLFF	TGTGCCAGCTCCTATCAGACCGGGAATGAAAAACTGTTTTTT
14	TRBJ1-4	-	TRBV10-3	-	CAISESRSGEKLFF	TGTGCCATCAGTGAGTCGCGGTCAGGGGAAAAACTGTTTTTT
11	TRBJ1-3	-	TRBV5-1	many	CASRGGNTIYF	TGCGCCAGCAGAGGTGGAAACACCATATATTTT
12	TRBJ2-7	-	TRBV28	-	CASVGTTYEQYF	TGTGCCAGCGTAGGGACGACCTACGAGCAGTACTTC
14	TRBJ1-4	-	TRBV5-5	few	CASSLGGIYEKLFF	TGTGCCAGCAGCTTGGGGGGGATCTACGAAAAACTGTTTTTT
14	TRBJ1-3	TRBD1	TRBV7-9	few	CASSRQGGGNTIYF	TGTGCCAGCAGCCGACAGGGAGGTGGAAACACCATATATTTT
14	TRBJ2-7	TRBD1	TRBV7-9	-	CASSQDRRPYEQYF	TGTGCCAGCAGCCAGGACAGGAGACCCTACGAGCAGTACTTC
13	TRBJ2-1	-	TRBV20-1	-	CSALFQGTNEQFF	TGCAGTGCTTTATTCCAGGGGACGAATGAGCAGTTCTTC
13	TRBJ2-5	TRBD2	TRBV6-6	-	CASSGDYEETQYF	TGTGCCAGCAGTGGGGACTATGAGGAGACCCAGTACTTC
12	TRBJ1-1	-	TRBV12-3/TRBV12-4	few	CASSLTGGFAFF	TGTGCCAGCAGTTTAACAGGCGGGTTCGCTTTCTTT
13	TRBJ1-5	-	TRBV12-3/TRBV12-4	-	CASSGEESQPQHF	TGTGCCAGCAGTGGCGAAGAGAGTCAGCCCCAGCATTTT
13	TRBJ1-2	-	TRBV7-6	-	CASSSDGISHYTF	TGTGCCAGCAGCAGTGATGGGATCAGTCATTACACCTTC
10	TRBJ2-7	-	TRBV29-1	few	CSVAATEQYF	TGCAGCGTTGCGGCCACTGAGCAGTACTTC
15	TRBJ2-7	-	TRBV4-2	-	CASSQVEDSSYEQYF	TGTGCCAGCAGCCAAGTGGAGGATTCTTCCTACGAGCAGTACTTC
18	TRBJ1-4	TRBD1	TRBV4-1	few	CASNRPRNRQGAQEKLFF	TGCGCCAGCAACCGACCCAGGAACCGACAGGGGGCACAGGAAAAACTGTTTTTT
14	TRBJ2-3	TRBD2	TRBV11-2	-	CASRVAGVLDTQYF	TGTGCCAGCCGCGTAGCGGGAGTTCTAGATACGCAGTATTTT
15	TRBJ1-2	TRBD1	TRBV3-1	-	CASSHPGQRVEGYTF	TGTGCCAGCAGCCATCCGGGACAGAGAGTAGAAGGCTACACCTTC
16	TRBJ2-1	TRBD2	TRBV6-5	-	CASSLLAGETYNEQFF	TGTGCCAGCAGTCTACTAGCGGGGGAGACCTACAATGAGCAGTTCTTC
16	TRBJ2-7	TRBD2	TRBV20-1	few	CSARFLGTSGIYEQYF	TGCAGTGCTAGGTTTCTTGGGACTAGCGGGATTTACGAGCAGTACTTC
16	TRBJ2-4	TRBD2	TRBV7-9	few	CASSLATSGGADIQYF	TGTGCCAGCAGCTTAGCGACTAGCGGGGGGGCCGACATTCAGTACTTC
15	TRBJ2-1	-	TRBV7-9	-	CASSEAKSTYNEQFF	TGTGCCAGCAGCGAGGCAAAATCCACCTACAATGAGCAGTTCTTC
14	TRBJ2-7	-	TRBV4-2	many	CASSKNLGKYEQYF	TGTGCCAGCAGCAAAAATTTGGGTAAATACGAGCAGTACTTC
14	TRBJ1-4	TRBD1	TRBV12-3/TRBV12-4	-	CASSSDRVLEKLFF	TGTGCCAGCAGCTCGGACAGGGTGCTTGAAAAACTGTTTTTT